The 16 T cell receptor beta chains below come from one sample, sequenced in a study of OX40 agonist ivuxolimab in advanced cancers. Sequencing used immunoSEQ multiplex PCR; TCRdb keeps in-frame clones, though not all of them. Of tens of thousands of clones in the sample, 80% to 90% are singletons; the top ten hold around 6.6%. Sequenced here: CD4+ or CD8+ T cells sorted from blood, sampled in a trial of the OX40 agonist ivuxolimab. The receptor set was obtained from an adult with an advanced solid tumor such as melanoma, head and neck, liver or kidney cancer.

The rearrangement uses TRBV28 and TRBJ2-6; TRBD2 aligns across 7 bases. Germline CDR1 reads MDHEN; CDR2 reads SYDVKM. The CDR3 contains 20 residues. Losses at the gene ends were 3 bases for V and 0 bases for J; bases not matched to a gene: 14. The CDR3: CASSLSAGRGSSSGANVLTF. The CDR3 nucleotides read TGTGCCAGCAGTTTGTCAGCGGGGAGAGGCTCTAGCTCTGGGGCCAACGTCCTGACTTTC.

The V gene is TRBV6-4, the J gene TRBJ2-7, with 10 bases matching TRBD2. V was pared by 4 bases and J by 6 bases, with 6 bases of the junction left unmatched. CDR3 length equals 14 residues. Germline V lookup: CDR1 MRHNA, CDR2 SNTAGT. CDR3 protein: CASSALAGVGEQYF. As DNA, the CDR3 is TGTGCCAGCAGTGCTCTAGCGGGAGTTGGCGAGCAGTACTTC.

Remarks on this clone: Other nucleotide sequences in the sample specify the same CDR3. The V call is TRBV6-5, the J call TRBJ1-2; the D is unclear. Trimming took 0 bases from V and 7 from J, leaving 6 bases between them. Germline V CDR1 and CDR2: MNHEY, SVGAGI. The CDR3 extends over 12 amino acids. CDR3 sequence (DNA): TGTGCCAGCAGTTACTCGGAGGGTGGCTACACCTTC. Translating it yields CASSYSEGGYTF.

The rearrangement uses TRBV7-2 and TRBJ1-5; D is undetermined. Trimming removed 2 bases from V and 4 bases from J, with 12 bases in between. CDR3 size: 15 residues. Germline CDR1 and CDR2: SGHTA and FQGNSA. The CDR3 region has the DNA TGTGCCAGCAGCTTAAGAAGGTCGGGTAATCAGCCCCAGCATTTT. Its translation is CASSLRRSGNQPQHF. Full variable domain (remainder filled in from reference TRBV7-2 and TRBJ1-5): GAGVSQSPSNKVTEKGKDVELRCDPISGHTALYWYRQSLGQGLEFLIYFQGNSAPDKSGLPSDRFSAERTGGSVSTLTIQRTQQEDSAVYLCASSLRRSGNQPQHFGDGTRLSIL.

This rearrangement joins TRBV2 to TRBJ2-1, with 8 bases that match TRBD2. Per germline, CDR1 SNHLY and CDR2 FYNNEI. V lost 5 bases, J lost 9 bases, and 9 bases stayed unmatched. This CDR3 is 14 amino acids long. Here the CDR3 reads CASSIRTSFGEQFF. The CDR3 coding sequence is TGTGCCAGCAGTATCCGGACTAGCTTCGGTGAGCAGTTCTTC.

This clone was counted a single time. J is TRBJ2-5 and V is TRBV11-3; D gene unclear. The CDR3 covers 14 residues. The V end lost 5 bases, the J end lost 4 bases, and 14 bases lay between the germline ends. Per germline, CDR1 SGHNT and CDR2 YENEEA. CDR3 sequence: CASSPFAKGETQYF. Written as DNA, the CDR3 is TGTGCCAGCAGCCCGTTCGCTAAGGGAGAGACCCAGTACTTC. The variable domain in full, completed from reference TRBV11-3 and TRBJ2-5, reads EAGVVQSPRYKIIEKKQPVAFWCNPISGHNTLYWYLQNLGQGPELLIRYENEEAVDDSQLPKDRFSAERLKGVDSTLKIQPAELGDSAVYLCASSPFAKGETQYFGPGTRLLVL.

The V gene is TRBV7-8, the J gene TRBJ2-5, with 8 bases that match TRBD2. Trimming at V came to 3 bases and at J to 1 base, leaving 7 bases not matched to a gene. Germline CDR1 and CDR2: SGHVS and FQNEAQ. This CDR3 spans 16 amino acids. CDR3 nucleotides: TGTGCCAGCAGCTTTCGACGCGCGGGGGGCCAAGAGACCCAGTACTTC. It yields the protein CASSFRRAGGQETQYF.

The chain combines TRBV28 with TRBJ1-4; D unclear. The CDR3 sequence is 15 residues long. V was clipped by 4 bases and J by 0 bases, with 9 bases between them. Germline CDR1 and CDR2: MDHEN and SYDVKM. CDR3: CASSSGEATNEKLFF. CDR3 DNA sequence: TGTGCCAGCAGTTCGGGAGAGGCAACTAATGAAAAACTGTTTTTT.

The chain employs TRBV9 and TRBJ1-3, with no clear D. The CDR3 runs to 13 residues. Per the germline V gene, CDR1 is SGDLS and CDR2 is YYNGEE. Trimming stripped 4 bases from V and 7 bases from J, with 12 bases between. The CDR3 DNA reads as TGTGCCAGCAGCCCCGGGATCGGCAACACCATATATTTT. It encodes CASSPGIGNTIYF.

As concerns this clone: A much larger clonotype is one base distant, so this may be a read error. This rearrangement joins TRBV7-9 to TRBJ2-5; possibly TRBD1 for D (5 bases). Matching the DNA end better, TRBJ2-7 makes the J call doubtful. The CDR3 length is 11 residues. Germline CDR1 and CDR2: SEHNR and FQNEAQ (reference sequence). The CDR3 DNA is TGTGCCAGCAGCGACAGCTACGAGCAGTACTTC. Translating gives CASSDSYEQYF.

The V call is TRBV13, the J call TRBJ2-1, with 8 bases aligning to TRBD2. Germline CDR1 and CDR2: PRHDT and FYEKMQ (reference sequence). Trimming at V came to 5 bases and at J to 8 bases, leaving 23 bases not matched to a gene. This CDR3 spans 19 amino acids. In DNA form, the CDR3 reads TGTGCCAGCAGCGCCACTCTAGGACGGGGGGGCAGGCTCTCCCATGAGCAGTTCTTC. Amino acids: CASSATLGRGGRLSHEQFF.

The rearrangement joins TRBV30 to TRBJ1-2; D unclear. Trimming took 7 bases from V and 4 from J, leaving 19 bases between them. The CDR3 totals 14 residues. Germline CDR1 is GTSNPN and CDR2 is SVGIG (reference sequence). This CDR3 reads CASTGPRRFYGYTF. The CDR3 nucleotides are TGTGCCTCTACCGGGCCGAGGCGGTTCTATGGCTACACCTTC.

The chain recombines TRBV6-6 with TRBJ1-6; a weak D match, TRBD1 (6 bases). The V and J ends lost 9 bases and 7 bases respectively, with 19 bases between them. The CDR3 contains 15 residues. CDR1 and CDR2 from the germline V gene are MNHNY and SVGAGI (reference sequence). CDR3 protein: CASRPRETGNSPLHF. The CDR3 DNA reads as TGTGCCAGTAGACCCCGGGAGACAGGAAATTCACCCCTCCACTTT.

The chain is built from TRBV27 and TRBJ2-7; D is unresolved. This CDR3 comprises 13 residues. Deletions cut 3 bases from V and 0 bases from J, with 6 bases between. Germline V gene data show CDR1 as MNHEY and CDR2 as SMNVEV (reference sequence). The CDR3 reads CASSFRSSYEQYF. CDR3 sequence (DNA): TGTGCCAGCAGTTTTAGGAGCTCCTACGAGCAGTACTTC.

In its sample, this clone was seen once. The gene calls are TRBV7-2 and TRBJ2-7; 9 nucleotides match TRBD1. Germline V gene lookup returns CDR1 SGHTA and CDR2 FQGNSA. CDR3 length equals 15 residues. V trimming: 5 bases; J trimming: 2 bases; junction bases outside the gene matches: 7. The DNA of the CDR3 is TGTGCCAGCAGCCACGGGACAGGGAATCCCTACGAGCAGTACTTC. Its translation: CASSHGTGNPYEQYF.

The chain has TRBV5-4 and TRBJ2-5; TRBD2 matches 7 bases. The CDR3 sequence is 16 residues long. The trim removed 1 base at V and 5 bases at J, leaving 11 bases unmatched. In germline, CDR1 is SGHNT, CDR2 YYREEE (reference sequence). The CDR3 region has the DNA TGTGCCAGCAGCTTGTTTTACGGGAGGTCGATGGAGACCCAGTACTTC. Translation gives CASSLFYGRSMETQYF.